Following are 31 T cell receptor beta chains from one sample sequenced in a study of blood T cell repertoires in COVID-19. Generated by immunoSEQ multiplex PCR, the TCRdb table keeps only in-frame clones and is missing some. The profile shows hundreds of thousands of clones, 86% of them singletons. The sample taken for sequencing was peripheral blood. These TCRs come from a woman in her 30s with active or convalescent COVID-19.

The CDR3 region is CASSPLLREPKTEGGYTF. The CDR3 DNA follows: TGTGCCAGCAGCCCTTTGCTCCGGGAGCCTAAAACTGAGGGGGGCTACACCTTC. V and J are TRBV4-2 and TRBJ1-2, with D tentatively TRBD1 (5 bases). The length of the CDR3 is 18 residues. Trimming took 4 bases from V and 8 from J, leaving 29 bases between them. Per the germline V gene, CDR1 is LGHNA and CDR2 is YNFKEQ.

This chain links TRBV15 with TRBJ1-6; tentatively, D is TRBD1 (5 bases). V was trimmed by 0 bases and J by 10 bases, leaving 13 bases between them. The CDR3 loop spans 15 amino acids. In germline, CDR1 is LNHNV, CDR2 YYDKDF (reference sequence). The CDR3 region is CATSRDPGDGSPLHF. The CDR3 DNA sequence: TGTGCCACCAGCAGAGATCCGGGGGACGGGTCACCCCTCCACTTT.

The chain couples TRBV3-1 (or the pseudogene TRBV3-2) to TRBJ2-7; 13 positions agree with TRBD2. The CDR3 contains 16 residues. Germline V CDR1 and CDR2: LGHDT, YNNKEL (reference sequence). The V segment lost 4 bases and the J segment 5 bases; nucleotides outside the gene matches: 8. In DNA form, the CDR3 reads TGTGCCAGCAGCCTACGGACTAGCGGGAGCTTGAACGAGCAGTACTTC. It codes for CASSLRTSGSLNEQYF.

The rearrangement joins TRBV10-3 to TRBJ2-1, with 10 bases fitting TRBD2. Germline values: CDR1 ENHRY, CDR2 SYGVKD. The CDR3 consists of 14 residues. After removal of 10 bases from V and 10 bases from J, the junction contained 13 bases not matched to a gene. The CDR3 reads CATGLGLASGEQFF. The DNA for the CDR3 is TGTGCCACCGGGCTGGGACTAGCGTCGGGGGAGCAGTTCTTC.

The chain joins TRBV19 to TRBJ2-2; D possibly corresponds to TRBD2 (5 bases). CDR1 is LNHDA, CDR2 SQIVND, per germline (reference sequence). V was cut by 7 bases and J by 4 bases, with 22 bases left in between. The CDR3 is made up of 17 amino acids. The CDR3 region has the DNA TGTGCCAGTACCAATCGGGGTACACTAGGACTCACCGGGGAGCTGTTTTTT. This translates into CASTNRGTLGLTGELFF.

CDR3 in DNA: TGTGCCAGCAGCTTATCCGGGACTAGCGGGGTGGCAGATACGCAGTATTTT. Its translation is CASSLSGTSGVADTQYF. The J gene is TRBJ2-3, the V gene TRBV13; TRBD2 matches 13 bases. Trimming removed 2 bases from V and 4 bases from J; junction bases left unmatched: 6. The germline V gene encodes CDR1 PRHDT and CDR2 FYEKMQ (reference sequence). CDR3 length: 17 amino acids.

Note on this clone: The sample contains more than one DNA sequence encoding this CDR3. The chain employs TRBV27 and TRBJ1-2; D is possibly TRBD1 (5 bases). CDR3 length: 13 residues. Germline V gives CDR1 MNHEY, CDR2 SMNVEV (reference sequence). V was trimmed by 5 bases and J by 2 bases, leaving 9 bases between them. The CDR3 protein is CASSLNRNYGYTF. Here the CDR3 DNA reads TGTGCCAGCAGTCTTAACAGGAACTATGGCTACACCTTC.

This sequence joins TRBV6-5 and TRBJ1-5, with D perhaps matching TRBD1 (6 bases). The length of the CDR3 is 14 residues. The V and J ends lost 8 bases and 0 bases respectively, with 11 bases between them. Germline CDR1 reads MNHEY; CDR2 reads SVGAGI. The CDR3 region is CASRDNISNQPQHF. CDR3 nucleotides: TGTGCCAGCCGGGACAACATTAGCAATCAGCCCCAGCATTTT.

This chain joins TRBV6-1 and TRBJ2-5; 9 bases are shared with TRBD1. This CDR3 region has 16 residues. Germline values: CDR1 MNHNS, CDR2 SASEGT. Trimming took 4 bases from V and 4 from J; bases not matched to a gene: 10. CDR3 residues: CASSAQPATGGETQYF. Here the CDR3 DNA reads TGTGCCAGCAGTGCGCAACCTGCGACAGGGGGAGAGACCCAGTACTTC.

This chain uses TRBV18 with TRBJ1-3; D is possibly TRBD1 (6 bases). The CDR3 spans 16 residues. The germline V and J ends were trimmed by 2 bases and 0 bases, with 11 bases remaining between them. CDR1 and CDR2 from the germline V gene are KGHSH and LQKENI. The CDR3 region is CASSPGTLPSGNTIYF. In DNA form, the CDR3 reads TGTGCCAGCTCACCAGGGACACTACCCTCTGGAAACACCATATATTTT.

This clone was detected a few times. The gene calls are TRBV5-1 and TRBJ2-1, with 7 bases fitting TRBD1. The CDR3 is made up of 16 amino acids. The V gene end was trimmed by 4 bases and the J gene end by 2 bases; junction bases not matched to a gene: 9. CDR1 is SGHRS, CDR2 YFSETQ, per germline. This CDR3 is CASSHRDSAPYNEQFF. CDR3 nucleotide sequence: TGCGCCAGCAGCCATCGGGACAGTGCCCCCTACAATGAGCAGTTCTTC. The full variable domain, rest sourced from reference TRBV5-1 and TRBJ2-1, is KAGVTQTPRYLIKTRGQQVTLSCSPISGHRSVSWYQQTPGQGLQFLFEYFSETQRNKGNFPGRFSGRQFSNSRSEMNVSTLELGDSALYLCASSHRDSAPYNEQFFGPGTRLTVL.

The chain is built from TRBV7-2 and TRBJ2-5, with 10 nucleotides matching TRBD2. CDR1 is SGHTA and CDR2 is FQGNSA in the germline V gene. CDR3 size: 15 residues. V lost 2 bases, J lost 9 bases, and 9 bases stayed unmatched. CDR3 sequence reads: CASSLSSGGSVAQYF. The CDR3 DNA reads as TGTGCCAGCAGCTTAAGTAGCGGGGGGTCGGTGGCCCAGTACTTC.

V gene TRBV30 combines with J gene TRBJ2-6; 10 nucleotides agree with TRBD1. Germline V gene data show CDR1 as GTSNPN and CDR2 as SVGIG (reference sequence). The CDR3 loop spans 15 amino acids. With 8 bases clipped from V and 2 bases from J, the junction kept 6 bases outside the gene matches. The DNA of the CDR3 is TGTGCCCCGACTGGGACAGGGGCTGGGGCCAACGTCCTGACTTTC. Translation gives CAPTGTGAGANVLTF.

DNA for the CDR3: TGCGCCAGCAGCTTGGACAGGGGCGAGCAGTACTTC. It encodes CASSLDRGEQYF. V usage is TRBV5-1 and J usage is TRBJ2-7; TRBD1 matches at 7 bases. The CDR3 totals 12 residues. Trimming cost V 0 bases and J 6 bases; bases outside gene matches: 0. CDR1 and CDR2 from the germline V gene are SGHRS and YFSETQ.

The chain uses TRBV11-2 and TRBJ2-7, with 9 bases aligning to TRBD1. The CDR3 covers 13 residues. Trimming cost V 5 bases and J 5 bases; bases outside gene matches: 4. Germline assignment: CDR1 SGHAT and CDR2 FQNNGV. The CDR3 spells CASSPGQGNEQYF. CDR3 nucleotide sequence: TGTGCCAGCAGCCCTGGACAGGGGAACGAGCAGTACTTC. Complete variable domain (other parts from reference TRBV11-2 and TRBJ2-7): EAGVAQSPRYKIIEKRQSVAFWCNPISGHATLYWYQQILGQGPKLLIQFQNNGVVDDSQLPKDRFSAERLKGVDSTLKIQPAKLEDSAVYLCASSPGQGNEQYFGPGTRLTVT.

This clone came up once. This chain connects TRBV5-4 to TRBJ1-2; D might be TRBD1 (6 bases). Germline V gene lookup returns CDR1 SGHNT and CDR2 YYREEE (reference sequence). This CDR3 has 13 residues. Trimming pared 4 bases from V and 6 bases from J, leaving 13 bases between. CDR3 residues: CASSADRRHGYTF. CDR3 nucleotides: TGTGCCAGCAGCGCCGACAGGCGGCATGGCTACACCTTC.

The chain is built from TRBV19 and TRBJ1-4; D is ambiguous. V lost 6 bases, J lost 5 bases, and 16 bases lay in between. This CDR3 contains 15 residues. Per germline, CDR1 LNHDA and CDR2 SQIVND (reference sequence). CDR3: CASRNPGVPNEKLFF. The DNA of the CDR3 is TGTGCCAGTAGGAATCCGGGAGTTCCAAATGAAAAACTGTTTTTT.

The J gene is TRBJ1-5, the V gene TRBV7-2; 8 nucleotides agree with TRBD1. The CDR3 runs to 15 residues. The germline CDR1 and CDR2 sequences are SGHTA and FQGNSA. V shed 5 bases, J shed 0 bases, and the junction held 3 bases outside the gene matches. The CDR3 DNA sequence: TGTGCCAGCAGCAGAGGACAGGGTAGCAATCAGCCCCAGCATTTT. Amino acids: CASSRGQGSNQPQHF.

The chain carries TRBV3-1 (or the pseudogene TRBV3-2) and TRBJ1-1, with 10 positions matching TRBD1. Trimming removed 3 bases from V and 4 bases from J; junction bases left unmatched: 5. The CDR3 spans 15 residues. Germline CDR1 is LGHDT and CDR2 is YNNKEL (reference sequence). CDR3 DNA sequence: TGTGCCAGCAGCCATAGACAGGGGGCCCGCACTGAAGCTTTCTTT. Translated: CASSHRQGARTEAFF.

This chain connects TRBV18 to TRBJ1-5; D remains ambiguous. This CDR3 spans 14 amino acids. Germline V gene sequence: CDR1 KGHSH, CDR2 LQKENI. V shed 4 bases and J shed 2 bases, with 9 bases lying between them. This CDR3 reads CASSLGGGNQPQHF. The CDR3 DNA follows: TGTGCCAGCTCACTAGGCGGGGGCAATCAGCCCCAGCATTTT.

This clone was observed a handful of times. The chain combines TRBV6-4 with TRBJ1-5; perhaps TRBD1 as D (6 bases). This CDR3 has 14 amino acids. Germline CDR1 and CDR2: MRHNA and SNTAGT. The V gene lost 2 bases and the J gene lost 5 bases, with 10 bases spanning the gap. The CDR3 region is CASSDGGADQPQHF. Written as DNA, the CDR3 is TGTGCCAGCAGTGACGGGGGGGCGGATCAGCCCCAGCATTTT.

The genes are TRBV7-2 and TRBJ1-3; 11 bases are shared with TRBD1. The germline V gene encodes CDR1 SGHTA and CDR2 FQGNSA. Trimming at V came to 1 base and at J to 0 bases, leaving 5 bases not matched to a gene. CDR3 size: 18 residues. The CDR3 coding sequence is TGTGCCAGCAGCTTAGGGACAGGGGGCTCAATCTCTGGAAACACCATATATTTT. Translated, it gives CASSLGTGGSISGNTIYF.

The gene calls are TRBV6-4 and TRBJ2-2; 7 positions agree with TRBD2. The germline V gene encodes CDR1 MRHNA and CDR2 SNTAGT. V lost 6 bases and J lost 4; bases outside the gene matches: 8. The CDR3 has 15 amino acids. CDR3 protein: CASSPGTTFTGELFF. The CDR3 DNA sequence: TGTGCCAGCAGCCCTGGGACTACATTCACCGGGGAGCTGTTTTTT.

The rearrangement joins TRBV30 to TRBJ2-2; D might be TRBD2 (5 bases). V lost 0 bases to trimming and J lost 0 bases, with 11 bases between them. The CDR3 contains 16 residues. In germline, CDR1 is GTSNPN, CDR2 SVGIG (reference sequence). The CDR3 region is CAWSVLGQPNTGELFF. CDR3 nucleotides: TGTGCCTGGAGTGTACTAGGGCAGCCGAACACCGGGGAGCTGTTTTTT.

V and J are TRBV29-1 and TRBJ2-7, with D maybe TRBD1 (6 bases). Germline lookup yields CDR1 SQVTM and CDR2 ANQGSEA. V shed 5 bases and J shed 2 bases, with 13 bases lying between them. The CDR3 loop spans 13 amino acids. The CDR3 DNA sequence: TGCAGCGTTCTTCGTCAGGGGACCTACGAGCAGTACTTC. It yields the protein CSVLRQGTYEQYF.

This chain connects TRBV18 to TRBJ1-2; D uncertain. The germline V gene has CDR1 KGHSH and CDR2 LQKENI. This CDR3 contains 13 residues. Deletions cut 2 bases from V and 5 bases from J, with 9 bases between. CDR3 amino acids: CASSPEGGYGYTF. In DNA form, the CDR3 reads TGTGCCAGCTCACCAGAGGGTGGGTATGGCTACACCTTC.

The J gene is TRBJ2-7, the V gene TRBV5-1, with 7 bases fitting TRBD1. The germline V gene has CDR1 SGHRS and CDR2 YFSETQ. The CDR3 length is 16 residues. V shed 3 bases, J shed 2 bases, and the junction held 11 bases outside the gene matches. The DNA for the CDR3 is TGCGCCAGCAGCTCCAACCGGGACAGCCGTACCTACGAGCAGTACTTC. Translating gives CASSSNRDSRTYEQYF.

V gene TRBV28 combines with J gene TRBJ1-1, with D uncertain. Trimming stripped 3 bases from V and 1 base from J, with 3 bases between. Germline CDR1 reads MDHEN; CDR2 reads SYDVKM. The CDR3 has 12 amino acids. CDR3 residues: CASSFRNTEAFF. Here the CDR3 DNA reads TGTGCCAGCAGTTTCAGGAACACTGAAGCTTTCTTT.

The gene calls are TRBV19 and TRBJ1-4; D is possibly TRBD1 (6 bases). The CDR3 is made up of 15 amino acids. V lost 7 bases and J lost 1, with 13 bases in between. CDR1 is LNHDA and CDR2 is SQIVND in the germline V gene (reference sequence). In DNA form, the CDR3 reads TGTGCCAGTAAAGAAGGGGGTGTAACTAATGAAAAACTGTTTTTT. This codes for CASKEGGVTNEKLFF.

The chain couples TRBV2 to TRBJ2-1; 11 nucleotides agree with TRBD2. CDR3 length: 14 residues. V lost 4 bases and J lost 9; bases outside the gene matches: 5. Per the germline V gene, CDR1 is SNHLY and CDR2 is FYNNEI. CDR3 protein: CASSAGLAVIEQFF. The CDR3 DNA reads TGTGCCAGCAGTGCGGGACTAGCGGTCATTGAGCAGTTCTTC.

As DNA, the CDR3 is TGTGCCAGTAGTATTGTAAATGAAAAACTGTTTTTT. It translates to CASSIVNEKLFF. This chain connects TRBV19 to TRBJ1-4; D unclear. Germline V CDR1 and CDR2: LNHDA, SQIVND (reference sequence). The CDR3 has 12 residues. V was clipped by 3 bases and J by 5 bases, with 4 bases between them. Complete variable domain (other parts from reference TRBV19 and TRBJ1-4): DGGITQSPKYLFRKEGQNVTLSCEQNLNHDAMYWYRQDPGQGLRLIYYSQIVNDFQKGDIAEGYSVSREKKESFPLTVTSAQKNPTAFYLCASSIVNEKLFFGSGTQLSVL.